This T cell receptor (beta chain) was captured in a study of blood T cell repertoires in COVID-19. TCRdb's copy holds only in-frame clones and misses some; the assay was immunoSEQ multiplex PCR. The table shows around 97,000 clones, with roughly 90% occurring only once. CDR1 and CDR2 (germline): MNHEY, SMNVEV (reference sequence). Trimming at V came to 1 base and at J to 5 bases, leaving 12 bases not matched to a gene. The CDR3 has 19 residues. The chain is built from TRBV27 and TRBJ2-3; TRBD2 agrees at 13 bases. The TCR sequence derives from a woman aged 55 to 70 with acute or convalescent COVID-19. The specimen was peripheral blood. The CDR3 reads CASSLYGRTSGRRRDTQYF. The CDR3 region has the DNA TGTGCCAGCAGTTTATATGGAAGGACTAGCGGGAGAAGGAGAGATACGCAGTATTTT.